This TCR beta chain derives from a study of blood T cell repertoires in COVID-19. Study context: Sites in the United States, Italy and Spain provided acute and convalescent COVID-19 samples.

The CDR3 is 14 amino acids. The germline gives CDR1 MNHEY, CDR2 SVGAGI. Trimming removed 5 bases from V and 2 bases from J, with 12 bases in between. Libraries were prepared by immunoSEQ multiplex PCR; TCRdb keeps only in-frame clonotypes and omits some of them. The sample holds roughly 3,600 clones, 76% seen once. Input material: peripheral blood. The J gene is TRBJ1-2, the V gene TRBV6-5; weak D call: TRBD1 (6 bases). This TCR was sampled from a human donor in a cohort sampled during active COVID-19. The CDR3 loop reads CASSPWTENYGYTF. The DNA of the CDR3 is TGTGCCAGCAGTCCCTGGACAGAAAACTATGGCTACACCTTC.